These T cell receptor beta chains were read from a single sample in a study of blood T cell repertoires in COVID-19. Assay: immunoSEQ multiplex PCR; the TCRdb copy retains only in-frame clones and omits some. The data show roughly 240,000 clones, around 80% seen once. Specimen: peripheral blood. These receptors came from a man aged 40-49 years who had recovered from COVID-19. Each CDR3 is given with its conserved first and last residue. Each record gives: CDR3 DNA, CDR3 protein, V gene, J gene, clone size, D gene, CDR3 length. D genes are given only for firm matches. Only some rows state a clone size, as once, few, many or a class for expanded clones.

cdr3_nt: TGTGCCAGCAGTGACCCCGGGACAGGGATATACGAGCAGTACTTC
cdr3_aa: CASSDPGTGIYEQYF
v_call: TRBV6-1
j_call: TRBJ2-7
clone_size: .
d_call: TRBD1
cdr3_length: 15

cdr3_nt: TGTGCCAGCAGCTTGCCTAGCGGGTTCCCAGATACGCAGTATTTT
cdr3_aa: CASSLPSGFPDTQYF
v_call: TRBV5-4
j_call: TRBJ2-3
clone_size: .
d_call: TRBD2
cdr3_length: 15

cdr3_nt: TGCGCCAGCAGTACCGGGAGGGGGACAGATACGCAGTATTTT
cdr3_aa: CASSTGRGTDTQYF
v_call: TRBV10-1
j_call: TRBJ2-3
clone_size: .
d_call: TRBD2
cdr3_length: 14

cdr3_nt: TGTGCCAGTAAGCTAGCGGGAAACACCGGGGAGCTGTTTTTT
cdr3_aa: CASKLAGNTGELFF
v_call: TRBV19
j_call: TRBJ2-2
clone_size: .
d_call: TRBD2
cdr3_length: 14

cdr3_nt: TGCAGTGCTAAGCGGAATGAGCAGTTCTTC
cdr3_aa: CSAKRNEQFF
v_call: TRBV20-1
j_call: TRBJ2-1
clone_size: once
d_call: .
cdr3_length: 10

cdr3_nt: TGTGCCAGCATTTTGAGCGGTTCAGAGACCCAGTACTTC
cdr3_aa: CASILSGSETQYF
v_call: TRBV6-5
j_call: TRBJ2-5
clone_size: many
d_call: .
cdr3_length: 13

cdr3_nt: TGTGCCAGCAGTTCGGGACTTACCTACGAGCAGTACTTC
cdr3_aa: CASSSGLTYEQYF
v_call: TRBV6-5
j_call: TRBJ2-7
clone_size: .
d_call: .
cdr3_length: 13

cdr3_nt: TGTGCCAGCAGCCCCGGGACAGTATATGGCTACACCTTC
cdr3_aa: CASSPGTVYGYTF
v_call: TRBV3-1/TRBV3-2
j_call: TRBJ1-2
clone_size: few
d_call: TRBD1
cdr3_length: 13

cdr3_nt: TGTGCCAGCAGTGAAGGTGCAGGTGGCTCTGAAGCTTTCTTT
cdr3_aa: CASSEGAGGSEAFF
v_call: TRBV2
j_call: TRBJ1-1
clone_size: .
d_call: .
cdr3_length: 14

cdr3_nt: TGTGCCAGCAGTTACTGGGACAGCATTGGGCCCCAGCATTTT
cdr3_aa: CASSYWDSIGPQHF
v_call: TRBV6-2/TRBV6-3
j_call: TRBJ1-5
clone_size: .
d_call: TRBD1
cdr3_length: 14

cdr3_nt: TGTGCCAGTAGTATAGATCTAGGGACAGAAGAATCCTACGAGCAGTACTTC
cdr3_aa: CASSIDLGTEESYEQYF
v_call: TRBV19
j_call: TRBJ2-7
clone_size: .
d_call: TRBD1
cdr3_length: 17

cdr3_nt: TGTGCTAGTGGGGGACAGGGAAAGGGCTACACCTTC
cdr3_aa: CASGGQGKGYTF
v_call: TRBV12-5
j_call: TRBJ1-2
clone_size: few
d_call: TRBD1
cdr3_length: 12

cdr3_nt: TGTGCCAGCACCCCGCGGGGGGCGAACACCGGGGAGCTGTTTTTT
cdr3_aa: CASTPRGANTGELFF
v_call: TRBV7-2
j_call: TRBJ2-2
clone_size: .
d_call: TRBD2
cdr3_length: 15

cdr3_nt: TGTGCCACCAGTGAGCAGGGGGCGCAGGCAGATACGCAGTATTTT
cdr3_aa: CATSEQGAQADTQYF
v_call: TRBV24-1
j_call: TRBJ2-3
clone_size: .
d_call: TRBD1
cdr3_length: 15

cdr3_nt: TGTGCCAGCAGTGATCCGCAGGACTATGGCTACACCTTC
cdr3_aa: CASSDPQDYGYTF
v_call: TRBV6-1
j_call: TRBJ1-2
clone_size: few
d_call: .
cdr3_length: 13

cdr3_nt: TGTGCCAGCAGTGGGCTAGCGGTAGCCAAAAACATTCAGTACTTC
cdr3_aa: CASSGLAVAKNIQYF
v_call: TRBV27
j_call: TRBJ2-4
clone_size: many
d_call: TRBD2
cdr3_length: 15

cdr3_nt: TGTGCCAGCAGCTCCAGGGGGGTACCCTACAATGAGCAGTTCTTC
cdr3_aa: CASSSRGVPYNEQFF
v_call: TRBV9
j_call: TRBJ2-1
clone_size: .
d_call: .
cdr3_length: 15

cdr3_nt: TGCGCCAGCAGTCTCCGCCCCGGGACAGGGGGCGAAAAACTGTTTTTT
cdr3_aa: CASSLRPGTGGEKLFF
v_call: TRBV5-1
j_call: TRBJ1-4
clone_size: .
d_call: TRBD1
cdr3_length: 16

cdr3_nt: TGTGCCAGCAGCTGGGGCGGTCCGGGAGCAGGCAATCAGCCCCAGCATTTT
cdr3_aa: CASSWGGPGAGNQPQHF
v_call: TRBV5-5
j_call: TRBJ1-5
clone_size: few
d_call: .
cdr3_length: 17

cdr3_nt: TGTGCCTGGAGTGTACTGGGGGCCGCTGAAGCTTTCTTT
cdr3_aa: CAWSVLGAAEAFF
v_call: TRBV30
j_call: TRBJ1-1
clone_size: few
d_call: .
cdr3_length: 13

cdr3_nt: TGTGCCAGCAGGGAATTTGGACTAGCGGGGTCGGCCTCCTACAATGAGCAGTTCTTC
cdr3_aa: CASREFGLAGSASYNEQFF
v_call: TRBV28
j_call: TRBJ2-1
clone_size: .
d_call: TRBD2
cdr3_length: 19

cdr3_nt: TGTGCCAGCAGGTACCGGGACAGGGGATCCTACGAGCAGTACTTC
cdr3_aa: CASRYRDRGSYEQYF
v_call: TRBV6-5
j_call: TRBJ2-7
clone_size: .
d_call: TRBD1
cdr3_length: 15

cdr3_nt: TGTGCCAGCAGTCCCCATAGCTCTGGGGCCAACGTCCTGACTTTC
cdr3_aa: CASSPHSSGANVLTF
v_call: TRBV6-2/TRBV6-3
j_call: TRBJ2-6
clone_size: few
d_call: .
cdr3_length: 15

cdr3_nt: TGTGCCAGCAGCATAGGACAGAATAATTCACCCCTCCACTTT
cdr3_aa: CASSIGQNNSPLHF
v_call: TRBV7-9
j_call: TRBJ1-6
clone_size: once
d_call: .
cdr3_length: 14

cdr3_nt: TGTGCCATCAGTGAACCACCGGGACAGGGGGCGTATGGCTACACCTTC
cdr3_aa: CAISEPPGQGAYGYTF
v_call: TRBV10-3
j_call: TRBJ1-2
clone_size: .
d_call: TRBD1
cdr3_length: 16

cdr3_nt: TGTGCCAGCAGCGGAAGGGACTTAATTAAGCAGTTCTTC
cdr3_aa: CASSGRDLIKQFF
v_call: TRBV5-5
j_call: TRBJ2-1
clone_size: .
d_call: .
cdr3_length: 13

cdr3_nt: TGTGCCAGTAGTATGCAACAGGCATCTATGGAAAAACTGTTTTTT
cdr3_aa: CASSMQQASMEKLFF
v_call: TRBV19
j_call: TRBJ1-4
clone_size: .
d_call: .
cdr3_length: 15

cdr3_nt: TGTGCCAGCAGCTTAGTCTCGGGAGCCAAAAACATTCAGTACTTC
cdr3_aa: CASSLVSGAKNIQYF
v_call: TRBV7-6
j_call: TRBJ2-4
clone_size: .
d_call: .
cdr3_length: 15

cdr3_nt: TGCGCCAGCAGCTTGGCGCCTAGCGGGAGTCAAGAGACCCAGTACTTC
cdr3_aa: CASSLAPSGSQETQYF
v_call: TRBV5-1
j_call: TRBJ2-5
clone_size: .
d_call: TRBD2
cdr3_length: 16

cdr3_nt: TGTGCCAGCAGCGCCTACCTTAGCACAGATACGCAGTATTTT
cdr3_aa: CASSAYLSTDTQYF
v_call: TRBV9
j_call: TRBJ2-3
clone_size: .
d_call: .
cdr3_length: 14

cdr3_nt: TGTGCCACCAGCGACCCTCGGGGGTATCAGCCCCAGCATTTT
cdr3_aa: CATSDPRGYQPQHF
v_call: TRBV15
j_call: TRBJ1-5
clone_size: .
d_call: .
cdr3_length: 14

cdr3_nt: TGTGCCAGTACTCCCGGGGCGGGAGTCACAGATACGCAGTATTTT
cdr3_aa: CASTPGAGVTDTQYF
v_call: TRBV19
j_call: TRBJ2-3
clone_size: .
d_call: TRBD2
cdr3_length: 15